The rows below give T cell receptor beta chains drawn from one sample of a study of blood T cell repertoires in COVID-19. Measured with immunoSEQ multiplex PCR; TCRdb has only the in-frame clones, and not every one. There are about 300,000 clones in the sample; roughly 86% occur only once, and just under 9.5% lies in the top ten. Sequencing was performed on peripheral blood. Receptor source: a man aged 18 to 30 with active or convalescent COVID-19. Both conserved end residues are part of each CDR3. A D gene is named only where the DNA matches it firmly. Size is stated for part of the rows, as once, few or many counts, or as a class when the clone is expanded.

TRBV6-2/TRBV6-3	TRBJ2-2	-	TRBD1	CASSRGQATGELFF	TGTGCCAGCAGTCGCGGACAGGCCACCGGGGAGCTGTTTTTT
TRBV9	TRBJ2-1	-	TRBD1	CASSVGQGAGNEQFF	TGTGCCAGCAGCGTAGGACAGGGGGCGGGAAATGAGCAGTTCTTC
TRBV19	TRBJ1-6	-	-	CASSTPRSGNSPLHF	TGTGCCAGTAGTACTCCACGGTCGGGAAATTCACCCCTCCACTTT
TRBV27	TRBJ1-4	once	TRBD1	CASGGQGGEKLFF	TGTGCCAGCGGCGGACAGGGAGGTGAAAAACTGTTTTTT
TRBV5-6	TRBJ1-6	once	-	CASSLVGSSYNSPLHF	TGTGCCAGCAGCTTGGTTGGGAGCTCCTATAATTCACCCCTCCACTTT
TRBV19	TRBJ1-2	-	-	CASTPGGGYGYTF	TGTGCCAGTACCCCGGGAGGGGGCTATGGCTACACCTTC
TRBV7-8	TRBJ2-4	-	-	CASSSSGAAAKNIQYF	TGTGCCAGCAGCTCCAGTGGGGCTGCAGCCAAAAACATTCAGTACTTC
TRBV14	TRBJ1-5	-	-	CASTPLVRVDQPQHF	TGTGCCAGCACACCTTTGGTCAGGGTAGATCAGCCCCAGCATTTT
TRBV4-3	TRBJ2-3	once	-	CASSQLGGTGVTQYF	TGCGCCAGCAGCCAACTAGGAGGTACGGGGGTTACGCAGTATTTT
TRBV15	TRBJ1-1	few	-	CATSSDRQAANTEAFF	TGTGCCACCAGCAGTGACCGACAGGCCGCCAACACTGAAGCTTTCTTT
TRBV27	TRBJ2-5	-	-	CASSYGGGETQYF	TGTGCCAGCAGTTACGGAGGTGGGGAGACCCAGTACTTC
TRBV10-3	TRBJ2-5	-	-	CAISEPSAQTQYF	TGTGCCATCAGTGAGCCATCTGCGCAGACCCAGTACTTC
TRBV4-1	TRBJ2-3	-	-	CASSLGRRVGGTDTQYF	TGCGCCAGCAGCCTTGGCCGAAGGGTGGGAGGCACAGATACGCAGTATTTT
TRBV10-3	TRBJ1-5	-	TRBD1	CAISESTGRPQHF	TGTGCCATCAGTGAGTCGACAGGGAGACCCCAGCATTTT
TRBV6-5	TRBJ1-1	-	-	CASSSAGFGVTEAFF	TGTGCCAGCAGTTCCGCCGGGTTCGGTGTCACTGAAGCTTTCTTT
TRBV4-1	TRBJ1-1	-	-	CASSLQQNTEAFF	TGCGCCAGCAGCCTACAGCAGAACACTGAAGCTTTCTTT
TRBV2	TRBJ1-5	-	TRBD1	CASSRDRGGNQPQHF	TGTGCCAGCAGTCGGGACAGGGGGGGCAATCAGCCCCAGCATTTT
TRBV3-1/TRBV3-2	TRBJ2-1	-	TRBD2	CASSPLWTSGGFSSYNEQFF	TGTGCCAGCAGCCCCCTTTGGACTAGCGGGGGCTTTAGCTCCTACAATGAGCAGTTCTTC
TRBV6-4	TRBJ1-5	-	-	CASSDSGGSNQPQHF	TGTGCCAGCAGTGACTCGGGGGGTAGCAATCAGCCCCAGCATTTT
TRBV29-1	TRBJ2-1	once	TRBD2	CSVDWLAGNNEQFF	TGCAGCGTTGATTGGCTAGCGGGAAACAATGAGCAGTTCTTC
TRBV18	TRBJ2-7	-	-	CASSLLSGNSLYEQYF	TGTGCCAGCTCACTATTATCAGGGAATTCCCTCTACGAGCAGTACTTC
TRBV7-6	TRBJ1-1	-	-	CASRNAGQTEAFF	TGTGCCAGCAGGAATGCGGGGCAGACTGAAGCTTTCTTT
TRBV2	TRBJ1-2	-	TRBD1	CASTAGQHYGYTF	TGTGCCAGCACCGCGGGACAGCACTATGGCTACACCTTC
TRBV5-6	TRBJ2-7	-	-	CASSQRQDRYEQYF	TGTGCCAGCAGCCAAAGACAGGACCGCTACGAGCAGTACTTC
TRBV9	TRBJ2-7	-	TRBD1	CASSVEGAGRPYF	TGTGCCAGCAGCGTAGAGGGGGCGGGTCGTCCGTACTTC
TRBV10-3	TRBJ1-4	few	-	CAISDRGEREKLFF	TGTGCCATCAGTGACCGCGGAGAACGAGAAAAACTGTTTTTT
TRBV2	TRBJ1-3	-	TRBD1	CASSTRGFFGNTIYF	TGTGCCAGCAGCACCAGGGGGTTTTTTGGAAACACCATATATTTT
TRBV27	TRBJ2-7	-	-	CASSSGSSRALEQYF	TGTGCCAGCAGTTCTGGGAGTTCCCGGGCACTCGAGCAGTACTTC
TRBV4-1	TRBJ2-1	-	-	CASSQLPAGYSYNEQFF	TGCGCCAGCAGCCAACTGCCCGCCGGGTACTCCTACAATGAGCAGTTCTTC
TRBV29-1	TRBJ1-3	-	-	CSVETTSGNTIYF	TGCAGCGTTGAGACTACCTCTGGAAACACCATATATTTT
TRBV28	TRBJ2-7	-	TRBD1	CASSPQGPAYEQYF	TGTGCCAGCAGTCCACAGGGGCCCGCCTACGAGCAGTACTTC
TRBV5-1	TRBJ1-1	-	-	CASSLSLNTEAFF	TGCGCCAGCAGCCTAAGTCTCAACACTGAAGCTTTCTTT
TRBV11-2	TRBJ1-4	-	-	CASSLSPADEKLFF	TGTGCCAGCAGCTTATCCCCGGCGGATGAAAAACTGTTTTTT
TRBV6-2/TRBV6-3	TRBJ2-1	-	TRBD2	CASSYFPLAGDYNEQFF	TGTGCCAGCAGTTACTTCCCTCTAGCGGGGGATTACAATGAGCAGTTCTTC
TRBV5-4	TRBJ1-2	-	TRBD1	CASSLGLGGWDYGYTF	TGTGCCAGCAGCTTGGGCTTAGGGGGCTGGGACTATGGCTACACCTTC
TRBV27	TRBJ2-7	-	TRBD2	CASSSGGSEQYF	TGTGCCAGCAGTTCGGGAGGTTCGGAGCAGTACTTC
TRBV7-2	TRBJ2-3	-	TRBD2	CASSLLAGGLMTDTQYF	TGTGCCAGCAGCTTACTAGCGGGGGGGCTTATGACAGATACGCAGTATTTT
TRBV19	TRBJ1-5	-	TRBD1	CASSTTGDQPQHF	TGTGCCAGTAGTACGACAGGGGATCAGCCCCAGCATTTT
TRBV6-2/TRBV6-3	TRBJ2-2	-	TRBD1	CASRYGDRAAGELFF	TGTGCCAGCAGATACGGGGACAGGGCTGCCGGGGAGCTGTTTTTT
TRBV19	TRBJ1-2	-	TRBD1	CASSISATGSNYGYTF	TGTGCCAGTAGTATTTCCGCGACAGGGAGTAACTATGGCTACACCTTC
TRBV27	TRBJ2-7	-	-	CASSLRGGFYEQYF	TGTGCCAGCAGTTTACGTGGCGGGTTCTACGAGCAGTACTTC
TRBV11-3	TRBJ1-5	-	TRBD1	CASSLDMRLPGQGVSQPQHF	TGTGCCAGCAGCTTAGACATGAGGTTACCGGGACAGGGGGTTAGTCAGCCCCAGCATTTT
TRBV11-2	TRBJ2-5	-	TRBD2	CASSPLGLAYSQETQYF	TGTGCCAGCAGCCCGCTGGGACTAGCCTACTCCCAAGAGACCCAGTACTTC
TRBV2	TRBJ1-6	-	-	CASRSDSYNSPLHF	TGTGCCAGCAGGTCAGACTCCTATAATTCACCCCTCCACTTT
TRBV30	TRBJ1-5	once	-	CAWSSGLFGYGDIQPQHF	TGTGCCTGGAGCAGTGGCCTCTTTGGGTACGGGGACATTCAGCCCCAGCATTTT
TRBV6-1	TRBJ1-5	-	-	CASSELVGHGNQPQHF	TGTGCCAGCAGTGAACTGGTAGGACACGGCAATCAGCCCCAGCATTTT
TRBV6-4	TRBJ2-3	few	TRBD2	CASSSTSGAGADTQYF	TGTGCCAGCAGTTCGACTAGCGGGGCCGGGGCAGATACGCAGTATTTT
TRBV4-1	TRBJ1-6	-	-	CASSRQRGGSPLHF	TGCGCCAGCAGCCGCCAACGGGGGGGTTCACCCCTCCACTTT